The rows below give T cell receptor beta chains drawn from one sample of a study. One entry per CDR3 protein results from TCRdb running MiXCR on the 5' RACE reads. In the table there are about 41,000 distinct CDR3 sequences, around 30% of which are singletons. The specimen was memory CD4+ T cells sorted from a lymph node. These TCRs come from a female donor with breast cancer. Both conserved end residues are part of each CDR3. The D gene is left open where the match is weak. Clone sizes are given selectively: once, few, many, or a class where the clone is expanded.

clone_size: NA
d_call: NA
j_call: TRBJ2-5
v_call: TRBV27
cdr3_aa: CASSLSWGSETQYF
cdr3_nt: TGTGCCAGCAGTTTATCATGGGGTTCGGAGACCCAGTACTTC

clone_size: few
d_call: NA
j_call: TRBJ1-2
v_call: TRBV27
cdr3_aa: CASSIGQHYGYTF
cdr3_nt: TGTGCCAGCAGTATAGGACAGCACTATGGCTACACCTTC

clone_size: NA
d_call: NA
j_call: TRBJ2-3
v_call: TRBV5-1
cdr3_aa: CTSSLEGLNTDTQYF
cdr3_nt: TGCACCAGCAGCTTGGAGGGATTGAACACAGATACGCAGTATTTT

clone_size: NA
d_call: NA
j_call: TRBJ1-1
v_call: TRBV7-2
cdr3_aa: CASSATTWDTEAFF
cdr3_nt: TGTGCCAGCAGCGCTACCACATGGGACACTGAAGCTTTCTTT

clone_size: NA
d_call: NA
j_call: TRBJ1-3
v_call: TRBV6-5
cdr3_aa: CAGSYLASSGNTIYF
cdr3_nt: TGTGCCGGCAGTTACTTGGCCTCCTCTGGAAACACCATATATTTT

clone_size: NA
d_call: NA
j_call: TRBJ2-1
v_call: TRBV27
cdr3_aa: CASSLTQGIVNEQFF
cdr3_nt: TGTGCCAGCAGTTTAACGCAGGGTATTGTCAATGAGCAGTTCTTC

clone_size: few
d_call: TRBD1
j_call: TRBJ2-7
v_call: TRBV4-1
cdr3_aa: CASSQGVPGQGSDEQYF
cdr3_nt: TGCGCCAGCAGCCAAGGCGTCCCCGGACAGGGTTCTGACGAGCAGTACTTC

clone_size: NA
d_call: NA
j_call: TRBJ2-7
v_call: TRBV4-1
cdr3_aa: CASSQSAAYEQYF
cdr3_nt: TGCGCCAGCAGCCAATCAGCCGCCTACGAGCAGTACTTC

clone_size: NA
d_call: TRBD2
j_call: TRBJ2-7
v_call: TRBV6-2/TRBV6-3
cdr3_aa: CASRTSSTYEQYF
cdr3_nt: TGTGCCAGCCGGACTAGCTCCACCTACGAGCAGTACTTC

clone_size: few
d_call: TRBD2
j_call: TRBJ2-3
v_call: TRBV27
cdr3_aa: CASSHLLVREGADTQYF
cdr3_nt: TGTGCCAGCAGTCACCTCCTCGTACGGGAGGGGGCAGATACGCAGTATTTT

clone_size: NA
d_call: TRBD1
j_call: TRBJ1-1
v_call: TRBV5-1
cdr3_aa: CASSLRTGENTEAFF
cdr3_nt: TGCGCCAGCAGCTTGAGGACAGGGGAGAACACTGAAGCTTTCTTT

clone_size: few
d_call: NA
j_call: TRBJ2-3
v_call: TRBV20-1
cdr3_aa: CSASGLPNLGDTDTQYF
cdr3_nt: TGCAGTGCTTCGGGACTTCCTAATCTGGGGGACACAGATACGCAGTATTTT

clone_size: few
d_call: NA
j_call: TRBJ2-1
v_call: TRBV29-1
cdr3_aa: CSADGDNEQFF
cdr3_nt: TGCAGCGCGGACGGCGACAATGAGCAGTTCTTC

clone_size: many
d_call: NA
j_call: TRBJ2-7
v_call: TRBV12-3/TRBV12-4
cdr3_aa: CASSLGLALTYEQYF
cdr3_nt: TGTGCCAGCAGTCTGGGACTCGCACTAACCTACGAGCAGTACTTC

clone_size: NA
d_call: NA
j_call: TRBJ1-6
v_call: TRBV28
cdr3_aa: CASSLLSLSPLHF
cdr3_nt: TGTGCCAGCAGTTTATTATCCCTTTCACCCCTCCACTTT

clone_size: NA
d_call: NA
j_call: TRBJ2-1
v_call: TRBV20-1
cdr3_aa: CSASGSSEQFF
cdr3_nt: TGCAGTGCTAGCGGGAGCAGCGAGCAGTTCTTC

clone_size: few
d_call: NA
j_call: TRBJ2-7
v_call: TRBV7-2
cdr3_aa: CASSLEAAPLYEQYF
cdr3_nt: TGTGCCAGCAGCTTGGAAGCGGCCCCCCTCTACGAGCAGTACTTC

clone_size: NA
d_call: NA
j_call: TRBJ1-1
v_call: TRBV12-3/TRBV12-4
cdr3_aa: CASSLAGQDLFTEAFF
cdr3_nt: TGTGCCAGCAGTTTGGCTGGGCAGGACCTTTTCACTGAAGCTTTCTTT

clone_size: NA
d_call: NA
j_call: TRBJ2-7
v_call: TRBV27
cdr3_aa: CASSLTAGVGEQYF
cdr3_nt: TGTGCCAGCAGCCTTACGGCAGGGGTCGGGGAGCAGTACTTC

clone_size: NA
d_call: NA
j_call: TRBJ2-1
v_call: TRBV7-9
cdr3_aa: CASSQNSYNEQFF
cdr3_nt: TGTGCCAGCAGCCAGAACTCCTACAATGAGCAGTTCTTC

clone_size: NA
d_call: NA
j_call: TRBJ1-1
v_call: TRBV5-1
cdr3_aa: CASSFTGQNTEAFF
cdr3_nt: TGCGCCAGCAGCTTCACAGGGCAGAACACTGAAGCTTTCTTT

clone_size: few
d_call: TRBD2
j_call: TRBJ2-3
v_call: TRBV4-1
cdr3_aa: CASSQTRLAGLSTDTQYF
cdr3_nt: TGCGCCAGCAGCCAGACCCGACTAGCGGGTTTATCCACAGATACGCAGTATTTT

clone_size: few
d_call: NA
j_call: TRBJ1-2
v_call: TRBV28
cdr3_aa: CASSPDGYYGYTF
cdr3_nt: TGTGCCAGCAGTCCTGACGGTTACTATGGCTACACCTTC

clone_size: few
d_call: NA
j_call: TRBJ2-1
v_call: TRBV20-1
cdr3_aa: CSAKPGSSYNEQFF
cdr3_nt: TGCAGTGCTAAACCAGGGAGCTCCTACAATGAGCAGTTCTTC

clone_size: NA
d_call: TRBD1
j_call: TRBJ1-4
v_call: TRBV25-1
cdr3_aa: CASSGRDRPMSF
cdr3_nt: TGTGCCAGCAGTGGACGGGACAGGCCGATGTCTTTT

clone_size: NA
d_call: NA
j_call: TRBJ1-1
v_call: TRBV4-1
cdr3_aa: CASSSATHMNTEAFF
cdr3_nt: TGCGCCAGCAGCTCCGCGACCCATATGAACACTGAAGCTTTCTTT

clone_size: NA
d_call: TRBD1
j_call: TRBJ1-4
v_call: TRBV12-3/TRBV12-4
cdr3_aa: CASSDRETNEKLFF
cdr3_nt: TGTGCCAGCAGCGACAGGGAAACTAATGAAAAACTGTTTTTT

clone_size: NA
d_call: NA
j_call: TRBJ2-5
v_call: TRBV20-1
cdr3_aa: CSAPDRSYQETQYF
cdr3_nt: TGCAGTGCTCCTGACAGGTCGTACCAAGAGACCCAGTACTTC

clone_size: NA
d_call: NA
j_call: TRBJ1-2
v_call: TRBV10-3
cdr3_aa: CAISERSRIHYGYTF
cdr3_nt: TGTGCCATCAGTGAGCGTTCCCGTATACACTATGGCTACACCTTC

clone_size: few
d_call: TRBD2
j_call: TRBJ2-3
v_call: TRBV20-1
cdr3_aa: CSAQDGTSGTDTQYF
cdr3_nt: TGCAGTGCGCAAGACGGGACTAGCGGCACAGATACGCAGTATTTT

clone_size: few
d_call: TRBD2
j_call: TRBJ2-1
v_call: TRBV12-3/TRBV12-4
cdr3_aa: CASSFYTSGSHIEQFF
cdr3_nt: TGTGCCAGCAGTTTTTATACTAGCGGGAGCCACATTGAGCAGTTCTTC

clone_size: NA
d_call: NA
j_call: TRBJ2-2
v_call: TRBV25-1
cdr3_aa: CASSETRGFTGELFF
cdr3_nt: TGTGCCAGCAGTGAGACTAGGGGTTTCACCGGGGAGCTGTTTTTT

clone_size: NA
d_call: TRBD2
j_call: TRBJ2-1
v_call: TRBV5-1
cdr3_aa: CASSLLAGTQFF
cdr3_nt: TGCGCCAGCAGCTTACTAGCGGGCACGCAGTTCTTC

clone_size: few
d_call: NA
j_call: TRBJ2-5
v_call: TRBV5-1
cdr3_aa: CASSSEGGQETQYF
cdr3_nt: TGCGCCAGCAGCTCTGAGGGGGGACAAGAGACCCAGTACTTC

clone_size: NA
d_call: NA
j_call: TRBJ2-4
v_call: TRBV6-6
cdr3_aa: CASSYHGQLAKNIQYF
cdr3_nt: TGTGCCAGCAGTTACCATGGACAGCTAGCCAAAAACATTCAGTACTTC

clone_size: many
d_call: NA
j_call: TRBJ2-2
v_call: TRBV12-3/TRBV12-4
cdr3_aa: CASVIRVRGELFF
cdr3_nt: TGTGCCAGCGTGATCAGGGTTCGCGGGGAGCTGTTTTTT

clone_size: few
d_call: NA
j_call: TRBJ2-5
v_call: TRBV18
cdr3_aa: CASSPSEETQYF
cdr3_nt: TGTGCCAGCTCACCATCCGAAGAGACCCAGTACTTC

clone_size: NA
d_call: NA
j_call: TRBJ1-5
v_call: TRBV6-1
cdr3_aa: CASSGGTHSNQPQHF
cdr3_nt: TGTGCCAGCAGTGGGGGTACTCATAGCAATCAGCCCCAGCATTTT

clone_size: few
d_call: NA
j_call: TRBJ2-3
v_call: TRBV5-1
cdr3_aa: CASSLGTSLDPPDTQYF
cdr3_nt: TGCGCCAGCAGCTTGGGGACCTCTTTGGACCCCCCAGATACGCAGTATTTT

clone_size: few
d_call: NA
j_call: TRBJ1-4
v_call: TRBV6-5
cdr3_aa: CASGAYTNEKLFF
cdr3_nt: TGTGCCAGCGGGGCTTACACTAATGAAAAACTGTTTTTT

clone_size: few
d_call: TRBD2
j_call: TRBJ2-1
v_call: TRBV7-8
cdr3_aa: CASTPGGSYNEQFF
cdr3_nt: TGTGCCAGCACCCCGGGAGGCTCCTACAATGAGCAGTTCTTC

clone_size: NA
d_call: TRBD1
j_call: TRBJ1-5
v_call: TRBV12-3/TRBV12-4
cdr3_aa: CASSGQGGDQPQHF
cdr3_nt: TGTGCCAGCAGTGGACAGGGCGGGGATCAGCCCCAGCATTTT

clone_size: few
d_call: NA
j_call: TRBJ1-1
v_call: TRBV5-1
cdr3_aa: CASSLSGPRNTEAFF
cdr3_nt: TGCGCCAGCAGCTTATCCGGGCCAAGGAACACTGAAGCTTTCTTT

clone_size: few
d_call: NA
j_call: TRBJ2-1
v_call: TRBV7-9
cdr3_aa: CASSLVGQGDYNEQFF
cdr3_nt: TGTGCCAGCAGCTTAGTTGGGCAGGGTGACTACAATGAGCAGTTCTTC

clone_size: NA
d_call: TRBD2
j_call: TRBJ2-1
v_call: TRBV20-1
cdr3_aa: CSRLGVAGGRSGEQFF
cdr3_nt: TGCAGCCGGCTGGGGGTAGCGGGGGGCCGCAGCGGTGAGCAGTTCTTC

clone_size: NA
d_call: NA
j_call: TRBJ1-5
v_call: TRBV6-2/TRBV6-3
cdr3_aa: CASLVRQPQHF
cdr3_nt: TGTGCCAGTCTCGTGCGTCAGCCCCAGCATTTT

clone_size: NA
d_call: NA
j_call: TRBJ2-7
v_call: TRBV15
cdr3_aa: CATSTRVSSYEQYF
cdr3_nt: TGTGCCACCAGCACCCGGGTAAGCTCCTACGAGCAGTACTTC

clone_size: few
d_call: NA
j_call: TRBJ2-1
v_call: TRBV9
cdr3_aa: CASSDRDSNEQFF
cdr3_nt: TGTGCCAGCAGCGATCGGGACTCTAATGAGCAGTTCTTC